The TCR beta chain under discussion was sequenced for a study of T cells after yellow fever vaccination. Background on the study: The SMART-Seq v4 Ultra Low Input method served to prepare the low-cell-number fractions. Whole-study results and caveats: The booster saw the reappearance of most primary-vaccination clones (around 96% CD4, about 88% CD8). Abundant bulk-derived clonotypes could contaminate FACS-sorted repertoires.

Points on this clonotype: The antigen is unknown.

TCRdb re-called the 5' RACE reads with MiXCR, one entry per CDR3 protein. The sample lists about 57,000 distinct CDR3 sequences, approximately 8% occurring once. Specimen: CD8+ T cells sorted from PBMCs, collected 15 days after the yellow fever booster vaccination. The clonotype originates from a man aged 30-40 years who received the YFV17D yellow fever vaccine.

The chain's CDR3 is CASSNPGLRNEQFF. The CDR3 DNA reads as TGTGCCAGCAGCAATCCGGGACTACGAAATGAGCAGTTCTTC. The rearrangement links TRBV7-9 to TRBJ2-1; the match to TRBD2 covers 7 bases. Germline trimming cut 5 bases from V and 7 bases from J; bases unmatched to any gene: 8. This CDR3 is 14 amino acids long. CDR1 is SEHNR, CDR2 FQNEAQ, per germline (reference sequence).